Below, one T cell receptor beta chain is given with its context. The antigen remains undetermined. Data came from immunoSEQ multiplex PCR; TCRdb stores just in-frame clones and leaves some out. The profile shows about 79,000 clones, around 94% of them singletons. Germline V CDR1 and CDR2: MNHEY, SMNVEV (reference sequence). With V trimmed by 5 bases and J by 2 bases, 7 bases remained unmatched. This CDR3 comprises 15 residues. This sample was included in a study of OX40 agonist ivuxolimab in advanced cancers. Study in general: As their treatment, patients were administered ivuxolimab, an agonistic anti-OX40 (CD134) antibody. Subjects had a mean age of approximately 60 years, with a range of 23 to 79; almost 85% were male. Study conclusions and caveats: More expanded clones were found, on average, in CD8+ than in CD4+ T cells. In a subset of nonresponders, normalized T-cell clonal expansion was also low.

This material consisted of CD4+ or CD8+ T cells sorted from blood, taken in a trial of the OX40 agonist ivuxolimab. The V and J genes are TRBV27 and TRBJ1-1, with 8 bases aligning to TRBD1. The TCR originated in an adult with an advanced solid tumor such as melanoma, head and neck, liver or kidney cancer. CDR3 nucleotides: TGTGCCAGCAGTCCCGGGACAGGTTATAACACTGAAGCTTTCTTT. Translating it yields CASSPGTGYNTEAFF.